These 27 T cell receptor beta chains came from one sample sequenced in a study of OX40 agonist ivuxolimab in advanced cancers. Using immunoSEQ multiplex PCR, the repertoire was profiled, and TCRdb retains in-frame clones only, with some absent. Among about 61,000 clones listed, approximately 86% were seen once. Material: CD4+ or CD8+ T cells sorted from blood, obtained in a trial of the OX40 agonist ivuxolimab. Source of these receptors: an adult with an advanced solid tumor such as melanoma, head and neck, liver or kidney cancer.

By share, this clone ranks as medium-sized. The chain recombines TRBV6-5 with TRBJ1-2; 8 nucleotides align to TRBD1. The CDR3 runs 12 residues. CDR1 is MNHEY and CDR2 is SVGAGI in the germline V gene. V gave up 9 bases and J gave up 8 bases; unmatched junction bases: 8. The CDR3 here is CASTDRGGGYTF. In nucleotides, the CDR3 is TGTGCCAGTACCGACAGGGGTGGAGGCTACACCTTC.

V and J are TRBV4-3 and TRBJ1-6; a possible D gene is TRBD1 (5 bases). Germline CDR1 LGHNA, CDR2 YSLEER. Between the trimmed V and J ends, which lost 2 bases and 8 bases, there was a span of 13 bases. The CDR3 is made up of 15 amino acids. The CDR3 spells CASSQNRGLYSPLHF. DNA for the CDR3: TGCGCCAGCAGCCAAAATAGGGGATTGTATTCACCCCTCCACTTT.

CDR3 nucleotide sequence: TGTGCCAGCAGCCATTGGCCCCGGGGTAGGAGCTACGAGCAGTACTTC. This sequence encodes CASSHWPRGRSYEQYF. The gene calls are TRBV11-2 and TRBJ2-7; possibly TRBD2 for D (5 bases). This CDR3 is 16 amino acids long. The germline gives CDR1 SGHAT, CDR2 FQNNGV. V was clipped by 5 bases and J by 3 bases, with 20 bases between them. The full variable domain, rest sourced from reference TRBV11-2 and TRBJ2-7, is EAGVAQSPRYKIIEKRQSVAFWCNPISGHATLYWYQQILGQGPKLLIQFQNNGVVDDSQLPKDRFSAERLKGVDSTLKIQPAKLEDSAVYLCASSHWPRGRSYEQYFGPGTRLTVT.

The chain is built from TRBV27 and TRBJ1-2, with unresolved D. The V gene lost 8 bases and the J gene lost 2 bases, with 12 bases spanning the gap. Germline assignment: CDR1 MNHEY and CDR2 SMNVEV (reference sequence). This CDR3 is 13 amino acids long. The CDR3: CASAKARNYGYTF. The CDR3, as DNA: TGTGCCAGCGCAAAGGCAAGGAACTATGGCTACACCTTC.

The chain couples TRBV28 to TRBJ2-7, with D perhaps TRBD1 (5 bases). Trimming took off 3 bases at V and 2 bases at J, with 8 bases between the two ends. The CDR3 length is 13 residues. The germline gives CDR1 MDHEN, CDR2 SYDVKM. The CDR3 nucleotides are TGTGCCAGCAGTTTGCCAGGGCCCTACGAGCAGTACTTC. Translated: CASSLPGPYEQYF.

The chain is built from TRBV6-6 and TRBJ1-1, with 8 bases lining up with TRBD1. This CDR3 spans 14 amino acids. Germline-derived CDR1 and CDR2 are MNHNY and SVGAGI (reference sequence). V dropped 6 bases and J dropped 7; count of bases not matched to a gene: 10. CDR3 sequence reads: CASRSGQAEGEAFF. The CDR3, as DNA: TGTGCCAGCAGGTCGGGACAGGCCGAGGGTGAAGCTTTCTTT.

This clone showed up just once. CDR3 sequence: CASSVVSSGAGGDNEQFF. CDR3 in DNA: TGTGCCAGCAGCGTCGTCTCTTCGGGGGCGGGAGGTGACAATGAGCAGTTCTTC. The V gene is TRBV7-2, the J gene TRBJ2-1, with 8 bases identical to TRBD2. The CDR3 is 18 residues long. Germline V gene sequence: CDR1 SGHTA, CDR2 FQGNSA. V was pared by 5 bases and J by 5 bases, with 17 bases of the junction left unmatched.

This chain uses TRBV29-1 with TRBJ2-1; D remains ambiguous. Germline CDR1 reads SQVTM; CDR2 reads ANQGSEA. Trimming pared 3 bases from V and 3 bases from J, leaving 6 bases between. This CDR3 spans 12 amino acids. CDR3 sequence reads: CSVEVFYNEQFF. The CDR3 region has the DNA TGCAGCGTTGAGGTGTTCTACAATGAGCAGTTCTTC.

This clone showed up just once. The CDR3 coding sequence is TGTGCCAGCAGTTCTGGAGGGCCTCCCGGGGAGCTGTTTTTT. Translated: CASSSGGPPGELFF. The chain uses TRBV28 and TRBJ2-2; the D gene is possibly TRBD2 (6 bases). CDR3 length: 14 amino acids. Trimming left V 4 bases short and J 6 bases short, with 12 bases between. Germline lookup yields CDR1 MDHEN and CDR2 SYDVKM.

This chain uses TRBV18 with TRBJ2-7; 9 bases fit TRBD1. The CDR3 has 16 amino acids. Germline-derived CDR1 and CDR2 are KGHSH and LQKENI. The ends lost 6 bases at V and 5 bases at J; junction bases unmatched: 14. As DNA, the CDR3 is TGTGCCAGCTCGCCGACTACAGGGGGCGTACTCCACGAGCAGTACTTC. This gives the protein CASSPTTGGVLHEQYF.

Written as DNA, the CDR3 is TGCGCCAGCAGCCCCCACGTTCCCGGAGGGCCTCAGTCCGGGGAGCTGTTTTTT. Translation: CASSPHVPGGPQSGELFF. This chain links TRBV4-1 with TRBJ2-2, with D possibly being TRBD2 (6 bases). Germline values: CDR1 MGHRA, CDR2 YSYEKL. V was shortened by 4 bases and J by 6 bases, with 24 bases between the two germline ends. The CDR3 extends over 18 amino acids.

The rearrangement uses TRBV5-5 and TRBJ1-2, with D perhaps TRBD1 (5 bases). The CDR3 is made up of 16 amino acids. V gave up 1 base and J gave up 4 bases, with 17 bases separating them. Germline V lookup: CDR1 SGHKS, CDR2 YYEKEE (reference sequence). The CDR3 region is CASSLRLAGSGYGYTF. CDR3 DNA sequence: TGTGCCAGCAGCTTGCGACTTGCAGGGAGTGGCTATGGCTACACCTTC.

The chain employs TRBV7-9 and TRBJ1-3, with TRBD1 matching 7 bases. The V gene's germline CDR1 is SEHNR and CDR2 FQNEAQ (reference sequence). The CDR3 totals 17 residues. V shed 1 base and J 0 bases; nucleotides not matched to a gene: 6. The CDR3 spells CASSLGAGGFSGNTIYF. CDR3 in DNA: TGTGCCAGCAGCTTAGGGGCAGGGGGATTCTCTGGAAACACCATATATTTT. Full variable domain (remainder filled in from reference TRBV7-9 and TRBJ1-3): DTGVSQNPRHKITKRGQNVTFRCDPISEHNRLYWYRQTLGQGPEFLTYFQNEAQLEKSRLLSDRFSAERPKGSFSTLEIQRTEQGDSAMYLCASSLGAGGFSGNTIYFGEGSWLTVV.

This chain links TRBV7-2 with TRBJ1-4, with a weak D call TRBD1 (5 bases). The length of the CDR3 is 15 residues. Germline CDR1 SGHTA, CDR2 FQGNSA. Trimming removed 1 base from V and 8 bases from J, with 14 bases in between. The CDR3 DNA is TGTGCCAGCAGCTTAGGGATTGGGGGAGGCGAAAAACTGTTTTTT. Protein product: CASSLGIGGGEKLFF.

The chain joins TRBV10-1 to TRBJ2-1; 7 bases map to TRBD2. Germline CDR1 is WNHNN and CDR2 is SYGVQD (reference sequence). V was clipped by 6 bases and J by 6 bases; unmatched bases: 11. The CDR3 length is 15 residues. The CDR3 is CASSFGGEGGNEQFF. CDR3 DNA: TGCGCCAGCAGCTTCGGCGGGGAGGGTGGCAATGAGCAGTTCTTC.

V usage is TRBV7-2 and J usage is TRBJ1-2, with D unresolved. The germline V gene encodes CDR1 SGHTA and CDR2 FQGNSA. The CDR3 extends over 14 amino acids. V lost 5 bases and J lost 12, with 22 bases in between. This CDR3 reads CASSQGPGFFSHTF. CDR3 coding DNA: TGTGCCAGCAGCCAAGGCCCGGGGTTCTTTTCGCACACCTTC.

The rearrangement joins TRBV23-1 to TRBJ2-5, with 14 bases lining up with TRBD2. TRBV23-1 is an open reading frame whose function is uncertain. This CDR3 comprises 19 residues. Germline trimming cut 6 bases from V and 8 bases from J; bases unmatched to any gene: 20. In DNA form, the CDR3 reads TGCGCCAGCAGGGCGAACAGGACAGCTGGACTAGCGGGAGGCAATACCCAGTACTTC. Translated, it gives CASRANRTAGLAGGNTQYF.

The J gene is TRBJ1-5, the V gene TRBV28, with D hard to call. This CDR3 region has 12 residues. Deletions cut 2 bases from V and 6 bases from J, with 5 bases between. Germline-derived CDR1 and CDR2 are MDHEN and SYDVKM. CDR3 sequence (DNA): TGTGCCAGCAGTTTACAGAGTCAGCCCCAGCATTTT. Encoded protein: CASSLQSQPQHF.

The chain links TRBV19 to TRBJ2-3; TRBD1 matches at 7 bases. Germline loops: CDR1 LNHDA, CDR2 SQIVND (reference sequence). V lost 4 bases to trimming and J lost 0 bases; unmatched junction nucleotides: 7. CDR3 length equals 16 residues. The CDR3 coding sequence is TGTGCCAGTAGTACCGAGGGGGCGCGGAGCACAGATACGCAGTATTTT. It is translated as CASSTEGARSTDTQYF.

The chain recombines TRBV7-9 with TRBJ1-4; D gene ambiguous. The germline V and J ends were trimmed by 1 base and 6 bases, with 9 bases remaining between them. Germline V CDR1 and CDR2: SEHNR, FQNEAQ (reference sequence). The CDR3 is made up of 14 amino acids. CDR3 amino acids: CASSLDGQDEKLFF. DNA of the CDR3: TGTGCCAGCAGCTTAGACGGGCAGGATGAAAAACTGTTTTTT.

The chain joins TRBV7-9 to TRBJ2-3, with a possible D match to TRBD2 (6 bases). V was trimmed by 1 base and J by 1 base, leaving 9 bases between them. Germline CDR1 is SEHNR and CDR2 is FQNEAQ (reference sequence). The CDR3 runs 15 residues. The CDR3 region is CASSLVSGGTDTQYF. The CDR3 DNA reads TGTGCCAGCAGCTTAGTCTCGGGAGGCACAGATACGCAGTATTTT.

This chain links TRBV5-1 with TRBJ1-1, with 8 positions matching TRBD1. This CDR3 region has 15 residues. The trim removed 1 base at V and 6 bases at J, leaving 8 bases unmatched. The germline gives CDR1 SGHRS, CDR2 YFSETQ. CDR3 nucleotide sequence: TGCGCCAGCAGCTTGAGCCCGGACAGGGAAGCTGAAGCTTTCTTT. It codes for CASSLSPDREAEAFF.

Here the CDR3 reads CASSLGGVYGYTF. The DNA of the CDR3 is TGTGCCAGCAGCTTAGGAGGGGTCTATGGCTACACCTTC. The genes are TRBV7-9 and TRBJ1-2; tentatively, D is TRBD1 (5 bases). Deletions cut 1 base from V and 4 bases from J, with 7 bases between. CDR1 and CDR2 (germline): SEHNR, FQNEAQ (reference sequence). CDR3 length: 13 amino acids.

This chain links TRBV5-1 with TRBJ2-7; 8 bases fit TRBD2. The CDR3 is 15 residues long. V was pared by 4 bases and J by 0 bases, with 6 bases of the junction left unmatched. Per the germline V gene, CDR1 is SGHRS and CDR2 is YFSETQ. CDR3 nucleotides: TGCGCCAGCAGCGTGACTAGCGAGAGCTCCTACGAGCAGTACTTC. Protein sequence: CASSVTSESSYEQYF.

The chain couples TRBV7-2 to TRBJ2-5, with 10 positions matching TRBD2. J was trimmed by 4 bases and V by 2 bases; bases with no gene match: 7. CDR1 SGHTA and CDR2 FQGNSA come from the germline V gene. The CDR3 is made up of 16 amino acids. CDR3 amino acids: CASSLLIAGGPETQYF. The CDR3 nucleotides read TGTGCCAGCAGCTTATTGATAGCGGGAGGTCCAGAGACCCAGTACTTC.

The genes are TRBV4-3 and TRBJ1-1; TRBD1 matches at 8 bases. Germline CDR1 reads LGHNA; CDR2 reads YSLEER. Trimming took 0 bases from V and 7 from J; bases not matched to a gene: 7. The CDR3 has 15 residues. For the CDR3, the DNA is TGCGCCAGCAGCCAAGACCCAGGGGGCGCGGGTGAAGCTTTCTTT. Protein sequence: CASSQDPGGAGEAFF.

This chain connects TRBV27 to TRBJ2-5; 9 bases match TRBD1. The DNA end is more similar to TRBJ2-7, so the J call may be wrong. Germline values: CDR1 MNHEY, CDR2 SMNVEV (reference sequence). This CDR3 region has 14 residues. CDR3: CASSSRDRVYEQYF. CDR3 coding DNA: TGTGCCAGCAGTAGCCGGGACAGGGTCTACGAGCAGTACTTC.